This T cell receptor beta chain comes out of a study of CD8+ T cells in alopecia areata. Described treatment: oral pan-JAK inhibitor, 5-10 mg twice daily. It was from alopecia areata patients that lesional scalp punch biopsies and peripheral blood were collected. RNA, once extracted, was reverse transcribed into cDNA for use as the sequencing template. Repertoires were generated with immunoSEQ multiplex PCR, while TCRdb's copy carries only in-frame clones and drops some. The data contain 100,000 to 120,000 clones, around three fifths of them singletons. Only a few counts were recorded for this clone. CDR3 length equals 14 residues. The V gene's germline CDR1 is SQVTM and CDR2 ANQGSEA. V trimming: 5 bases; J trimming: 0 bases; junction bases outside the gene matches: 3.

This chain uses TRBV29-1 with TRBJ2-2, with 7 bases matching TRBD1. The source was CD4+ T cells sorted from blood, collected at week 24, from a patient treated with tofacitinib. The TCR comes from a human donor with alopecia areata. The CDR3 reads CSVSGTANTGELFF. CDR3 DNA sequence: TGCAGCGTTTCCGGGACAGCGAACACCGGGGAGCTGTTTTTT.